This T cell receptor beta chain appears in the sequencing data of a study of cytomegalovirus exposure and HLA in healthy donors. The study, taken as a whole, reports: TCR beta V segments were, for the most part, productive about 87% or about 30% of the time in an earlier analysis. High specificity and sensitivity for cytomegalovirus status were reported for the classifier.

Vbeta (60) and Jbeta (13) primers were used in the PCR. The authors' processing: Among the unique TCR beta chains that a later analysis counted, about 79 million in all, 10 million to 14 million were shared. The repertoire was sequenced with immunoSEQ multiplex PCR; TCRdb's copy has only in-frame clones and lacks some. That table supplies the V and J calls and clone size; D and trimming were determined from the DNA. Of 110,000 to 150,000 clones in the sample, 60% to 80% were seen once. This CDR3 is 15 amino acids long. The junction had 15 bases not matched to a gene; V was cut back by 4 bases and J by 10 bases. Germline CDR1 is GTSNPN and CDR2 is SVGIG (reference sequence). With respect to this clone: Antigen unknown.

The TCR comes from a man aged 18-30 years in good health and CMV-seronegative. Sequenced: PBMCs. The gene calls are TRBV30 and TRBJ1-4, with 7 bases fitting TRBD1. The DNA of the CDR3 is TGTGCCTGGACCCTCACCGACAGGGCGAGGGGAAAACTGTTTTTT. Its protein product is CAWTLTDRARGKLFF.